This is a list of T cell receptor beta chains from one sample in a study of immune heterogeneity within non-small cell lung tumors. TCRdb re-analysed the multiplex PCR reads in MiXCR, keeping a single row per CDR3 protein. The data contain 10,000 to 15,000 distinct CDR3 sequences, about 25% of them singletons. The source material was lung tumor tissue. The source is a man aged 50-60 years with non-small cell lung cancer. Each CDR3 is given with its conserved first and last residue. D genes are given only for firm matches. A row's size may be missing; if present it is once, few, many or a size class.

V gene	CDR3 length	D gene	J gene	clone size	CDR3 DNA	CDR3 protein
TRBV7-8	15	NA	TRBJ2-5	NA	TGTGCCAGCAGCTTAGGGGCGCGGGGCGCAGAGACCCAGTACTTC	CASSLGARGAETQYF
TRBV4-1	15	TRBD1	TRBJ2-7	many	TGCGCCAGCAGCCTACGACAGGGGGAGTCCTACGAGCAGTACTTC	CASSLRQGESYEQYF
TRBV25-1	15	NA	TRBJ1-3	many	TGTGCCAGCAGTAAAACAGGGAAGAGTGGAAACACCATATATTTT	CASSKTGKSGNTIYF
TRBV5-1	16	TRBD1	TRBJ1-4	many	TGCGCCAGCAGCTTTACCCCCGGACAGGGGGGCCTGGGTCTGTTTTTT	CASSFTPGQGGLGLFF
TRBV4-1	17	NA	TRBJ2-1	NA	TGCGCCAGCGGCCAAGATCCGGACACGCTATCCTACAATGAGCAGTTCTTC	CASGQDPDTLSYNEQFF
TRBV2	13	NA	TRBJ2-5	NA	TGTGCCAGCAGTGTGGCGCGAGGGGAGACCCAGTACTTC	CASSVARGETQYF
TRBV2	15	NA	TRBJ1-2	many	TGTGCCAGCGGAGAAACAGGGAATATCGCCTATGGCTACACCTTC	CASGETGNIAYGYTF
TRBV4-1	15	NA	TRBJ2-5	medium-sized	TGCGCCAGCGGATCGGTTACGGCAGCCCAAGAGACCCAGTACTTC	CASGSVTAAQETQYF
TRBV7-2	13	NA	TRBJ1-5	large	TGTGCCAGCAGCCCCATGGGCAATCAGCCCCAGCATTTT	CASSPMGNQPQHF
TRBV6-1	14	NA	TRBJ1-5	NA	TGTGCCAGCGGGGGGGGAGCGATCAATCAGCCCCAGCATTTT	CASGGGAINQPQHF
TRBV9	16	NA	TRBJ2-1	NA	TGTGCCAGCAGCGGAGGATTAGGGGGAACTTACAATGAGCAGTTCTTC	CASSGGLGGTYNEQFF
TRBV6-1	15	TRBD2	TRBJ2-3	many	TGTGCCAGCAGTGGACTAGCGGGAGGGCCAGATACGCAGTATTTT	CASSGLAGGPDTQYF
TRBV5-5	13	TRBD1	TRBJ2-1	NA	TGTGCCAGCAGGGGGGACAGAAACAATGAGCAGTTCTTC	CASRGDRNNEQFF
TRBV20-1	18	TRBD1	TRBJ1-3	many	TGCAGTGCTAGAGATCTCACGGGACAGGGGTCCTCTGGAAACACCATATATTTT	CSARDLTGQGSSGNTIYF
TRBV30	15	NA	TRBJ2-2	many	TGTGCCTGGAGTGTTTTAAGGGATGGGGGCGGGGAGCTGTTTTTT	CAWSVLRDGGGELFF
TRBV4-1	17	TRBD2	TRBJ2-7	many	TGCGCCAGCAGCCAAGAAAATATGGGGACTATCCCCTACGAGCAGTACTTC	CASSQENMGTIPYEQYF
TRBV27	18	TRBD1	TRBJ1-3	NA	TGTGACAGCAGTCCGAAAAACTTCCAGGGGGCTTCTGGAGACACCATATATTTT	CDSSPKNFQGASGDTIYF
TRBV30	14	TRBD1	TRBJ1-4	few	TGTGCCTGGAATGGGACAGTACTGGCCCCAAAACTGTTTTTT	CAWNGTVLAPKLFF
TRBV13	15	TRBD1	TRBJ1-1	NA	TGTGCCAGCAGCCTACCGACAGGGATGAACACTGAAGCTTTCTTT	CASSLPTGMNTEAFF
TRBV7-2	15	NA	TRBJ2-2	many	TGTGCCAGCAGCTATTCGAGTCAGTACACCGGGGAGCTGTTTTTT	CASSYSSQYTGELFF
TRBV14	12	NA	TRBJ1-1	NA	TGTGCCAGCAGTGGAGGGAACACTGAAGCTTTCTTT	CASSGGNTEAFF
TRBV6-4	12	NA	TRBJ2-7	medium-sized	TGTGCCAGCAGTGACAGGTTCTACGAGCAGTACTTC	CASSDRFYEQYF
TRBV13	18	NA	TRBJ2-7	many	TGTGCCAGCAGCGTCGGACCCAACAGGACTCCCCTCTCCTACGAGCAGTACTTC	CASSVGPNRTPLSYEQYF
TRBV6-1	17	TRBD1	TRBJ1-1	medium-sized	TGTGCCAGCAGTTATCTTGGGACAGGGATGTTCCACACTGAAGCTTTCTTT	CASSYLGTGMFHTEAFF
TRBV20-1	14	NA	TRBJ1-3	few	TGCAGTGCTGAGACACCTTTCTCTGGAAAAAACATATATTTT	CSAETPFSGKNIYF